This TCR beta chain was identified in a study of T cell changes during pregnancy in multiple sclerosis. Sequencing was performed with immunoSEQ multiplex PCR; in TCRdb, only in-frame clones are kept and a portion is missing. The sample yields around 100,000 clones, about 94% seen once. The sample was peripheral blood, taken before pregnancy. The clonotype comes from a female donor with multiple sclerosis, enrolled in a pregnancy study.

CDR3 region: CASSGSGTSYEQYF. The CDR3 DNA is TGTGCCAGCAGCGGTAGCGGAACCTCCTACGAGCAGTACTTC. This rearrangement joins TRBV9 to TRBJ2-7, with D perhaps matching TRBD2 (6 bases). This CDR3 comprises 14 residues. The V end was cut by 3 bases, the J end by 0 bases, with 10 bases between. CDR1 and CDR2 from the germline V gene are SGDLS and YYNGEE.